This T cell receptor beta chain was retrieved from a study of blood T cells in healthy people across ages. Study in general: Template-switching capture recovered about one barcoded beta molecule per two T cells.

Roughly 10 milliliters of peripheral blood were drawn from each donor. In each sample, at least 6 million PBMCs were isolated. With 1 base clipped from V and 3 bases from J, the junction kept 7 bases outside the gene matches. This CDR3 contains 17 residues. A second PCR of about 7 to 11 cycles used a sample-barcoded 5' primer and a J-beta primer mix. A template-switch adaptor that had 12 random nucleotides put a tag on each cDNA molecule. Via MiXCR, TCRdb re-called the 5' RACE reads, giving one row per CDR3 protein. The repertoire consists of roughly 730,000 distinct CDR3 sequences, with about 56% occurring once and the leading ten covering 20% to 30%.

The chain links TRBV12-3 or TRBV12-4 to TRBJ2-3; the match to TRBD2 covers 10 bases. This TCR derives from a man aged 40-55 years in good health. The sample taken for sequencing was blood. Here the CDR3 reads CASSLGSGGAGTDTQYF. The DNA of the CDR3 is TGTGCCAGCAGTTTAGGGAGCGGGGGGGCTGGGACAGATACGCAGTATTTT.